This TCR beta chain is drawn from a study of regulatory T cells in long-lasting Graves disease. Sequencing libraries for TCR beta were prepared with iRepertoire HTBI primers and Arm-PCR of CDR3 regions. TCRdb re-analysed the multiplex PCR reads in MiXCR, keeping a single row per CDR3 protein. The repertoire has roughly 360,000 distinct CDR3 sequences, approximately 23% of them found once; the top ten carry 25% to 35%. Time point described: persistent/refractory GD, antithyroid drugs over 5 years with positive TRAb. After RNA was extracted from PBMCs, the TCR library was made from it. Graves' disease diagnoses followed American Thyroid Association guidelines. In the case of this clonotype: Its antigen remains unknown. The junction departs from the called germline gene at one end, perhaps through a read error.

Findings and limits, study-wide: Persistent disease favored TRBV28, TRBJ1-2 and TRBJ2-5.

CDR1 is SQVTM, CDR2 ANQGSEA, per germline. This CDR3 spans 13 amino acids. This chain joins TRBV29-1 and TRBJ2-1, with a weak D call TRBD2 (6 bases). This clonotype originated in a woman between 40 and 55 years old with Graves disease. This sample comprised peripheral blood mononuclear cells (PBMCs), obtained when the disease was refractory, from a patient treated with antithyroid drugs. CDR3 protein: CSAEAGPYNEQFF. CDR3 nucleotides: TGCAGCGCTGAAGCGGGTCCCTACAATGAGCAGTTCTTC.